This record covers a single TCR beta chain. Its antigen remains undetermined. The sample holds no much larger clone one base away, and base qualities are not on file. Ophthalmopathy patients had moderately to severely active disease, Clinical Activity Score of at least 3, NOSPECS grade of at least 4, and duration under 3 months. Any patient with an uncontrolled infection, another autoimmune disease, pregnancy or lactation was excluded. Clinical symptoms, serum thyroxine and TRAb, thyroid ultrasound, and orbital computed tomography formed the basis for the diagnoses. PBMCs were isolated from roughly 10 ml of fresh peripheral blood by Ficoll-Paque density gradient centrifugation. Total RNA was extracted with Trizol reagent, and quality was checked on an Agilent 2100 Bioanalyzer. The germline ends are 16 bases apart after V is trimmed by 5 bases and J by 6 bases. The CDR3 runs 14 residues from the cysteine to the phenylalanine. CDR3 DNA is the only sequence kept; it has 42 bases, read in frame from the first base. Via the germline V gene (reference sequence), CDR1 is SEHNR and CDR2 FQNEAQ.

The sample is drawn from a study of T cells in Graves' hyperthyroidism and ophthalmopathy (dated by TCRdb to the late 2010s). Background on the whole study: Peripheral blood samples were taken at the time of initial diagnosis, prior to any treatment. A discovery cohort of about 100 patients, 43 with Graves' ophthalmopathy and more than 55 with stable Graves' hyperthyroidism, was used to find distinguishing TCR V-J signatures. Prospective prediction of ophthalmopathy was tested in an independent validation cohort of approximately 19 hyperthyroidism patients and 17 patients who later progressed to ophthalmopathy. The 100 or so discovery patients were randomly split 7:3 into training and test sets. In addition, the study compared T-cell repertoires in thyroid tissue and in blood from about 6 Graves' hyperthyroidism patients. Once sampling was done, hyperthyroidism patients were given methimazole at a starting dose of 30 mg daily, whereas ophthalmopathy patients were given high-dose intravenous methylprednisolone. TCR Vbeta CDR3 sequencing of 140 or so peripheral blood samples (43 ophthalmopathy, roughly 74 hyperthyroidism and around 17 progressor patients) is reported in the paper.

Amplification of TCR beta CDR3 regions was carried out from RNA transcripts. A first-round RT-PCR of the TCR CDR3 used the HTBI primer set with the Qiagen OneStep RT-PCR kit. A second multiplex PCR round built the libraries, followed by size selection and purification. Sequencing of the libraries was done on an Illumina HiSeq2000 using paired-end 100 bp reads. For the original study's pipeline: SOAPnuke was used to process the raw data, with reads discarded if the reads contained adapters or uncalled bases, had a mean Phred below 15, or lacked an exact constant-primer or identifier match. High-quality paired reads were merged using COPE v1.2.5, and each unique nucleotide sequence was defined as a clonotype. MiTCR v1.1 was used to align clonotypes to the IMGT TRBV, TRBD and TRBJ reference segments. Analysis was restricted to V-J combinations with a frequency above 0.0001, which covered 98% to 99.2% of repertoires. The TCS score was defined as the ratio of F50 (clonal expansion) to E x V (chaos), calculated using BLOSUM62-based TCRdist between CDR3 peptides within each V-J. Welch's t-statistics and random forest reduced around 510 V-J features to 10 to 15, which were used in a naive Bayes classifier (R e1071). The raw public reads went through TCRdb reprocessing: fastp at Q25, MiXCR clone calling, in-frame beta chains kept. All rows with the same CDR3 protein become a single entry with the most common DNA and genes. The V and J calls, along with clone size, are taken from TCRdb and not from the paper's own processing. This sample gives about half a million distinct CDR3 sequences in total; about 20% of them show up just once. Approximately 49% of the sample is held by the ten biggest clonotypes.

What the research found in general, with its limitations: During validation, the model predicted progression to ophthalmopathy a median of approximately six months ahead of onset, with 60% to 71% sensitivity and about 72% specificity. Sample size was not statistically predetermined, and investigators were not blinded to group allocation. A 13 V-J signature model separated ophthalmopathy from stable hyperthyroidism, with roughly 88% sensitivity and 81.08% specificity in cross-validation and 80%/75% in testing. Most expanded thyroid clonotypes (frequency above 0.001) were also detected in blood, suggesting blood repertoires may reflect thyroid immune responses.

The chain uses TRBV7-9 and TRBJ1-2, and possibly TRBD1, on 5 matching bases. Material: blood. This TCR came from a woman in her 70s with Graves' ophthalmopathy. The nucleotide sequence is given as TGTGCCAGCAGCCAAAGGGGTAGGGGAGATGGCTACACCTTC. Its protein product is CASSQRGRGDGYTF.